This TCR beta chain was captured by sequencing in a study of cytomegalovirus exposure and HLA in healthy donors. Study overall: Earlier results showed 117 million unique TCR beta sequences derived from roughly 180 million T cells. Study-wide findings and caveats: The classifier was said to identify cytomegalovirus status with high specificity and sensitivity. Later on, a genetic analysis was performed. It linked a missense variant in DCLRE1C with V- and J-gene trimming of TCR beta. Altogether, 150 or so TCR beta chains were recorded as cytomegalovirus-associated.

This CDR3 region has 15 residues. Trimming at V came to 3 bases and at J to 8 bases, leaving 7 bases not matched to a gene. Germline loops: CDR1 SGHNT, CDR2 YYREEE (reference sequence). It was with 60 Vbeta and 13 Jbeta primers that the PCR ran. Produced via immunoSEQ multiplex PCR; TCRdb's table is partial and in-frame only. The sample lists some 150,000 clones, 80% occurring once. Comments on this clone: Its antigen is not identified.

This clonotype originated in a male donor in good health and CMV-seronegative. The genes are TRBV5-4 and TRBJ1-4; the match to TRBD1 covers 10 bases. Sample: PBMCs. The DNA for the CDR3 is TGTGCCAGCAGCTCCCGGGACAGGGGACAGGAAAAACTGTTTTTT. Translated, it gives CASSSRDRGQEKLFF.